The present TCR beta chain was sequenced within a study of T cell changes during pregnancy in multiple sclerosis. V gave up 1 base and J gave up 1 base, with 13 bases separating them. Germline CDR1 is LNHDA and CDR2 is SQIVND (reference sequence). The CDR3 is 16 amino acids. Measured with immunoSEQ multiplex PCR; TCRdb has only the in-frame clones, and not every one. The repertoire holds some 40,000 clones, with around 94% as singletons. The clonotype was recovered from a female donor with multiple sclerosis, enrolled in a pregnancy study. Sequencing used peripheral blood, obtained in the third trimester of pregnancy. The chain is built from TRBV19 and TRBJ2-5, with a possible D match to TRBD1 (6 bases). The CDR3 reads CASSIVGRGVQETQYF. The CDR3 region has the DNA TGTGCCAGTAGTATAGTGGGCAGGGGAGTCCAAGAGACCCAGTACTTC.